This T cell receptor (beta chain) appears in the sequencing data of a study of CD8 T cells in Susac syndrome. Germline CDR1 is MDHEN and CDR2 is SYDVKM. CDR3 length equals 19 residues. V shed 0 bases and J shed 0 bases, with 15 bases lying between them. RNA amounts of about 0.5 to 1 ug underwent reverse transcription with random hexamers. TCRdb used MiXCR to reprocess the immunoSEQ multiplex PCR reads, holding one entry per CDR3 protein. The sample holds about 300,000 distinct CDR3 sequences; 85% are singletons and the top ten take 0.2% to 0.25%. This TCR was sampled from a human donor with multiple sclerosis. The sample consisted of CD8+ T cells from PBMCs. V usage is TRBV28 and J usage is TRBJ1-6; D gene unclear. The CDR3 spells CASSLWLLDPFSYNSPLHF. The CDR3 region has the DNA TGTGCCAGCAGTTTATGGCTCCTAGACCCCTTCTCCTATAATTCACCCCTCCACTTT. Together with reference TRBV28 and TRBJ1-6, the CDR3 gives the full variable domain: DVKVTQSSRYLVKRTGEKVFLECVQDMDHENMFWYRQDPGLGLRLIYFSYDVKMKEKGDIPEGYSVSREKKERFSLILESASTNQTSMYLCASSLWLLDPFSYNSPLHFGNGTRLTVT.